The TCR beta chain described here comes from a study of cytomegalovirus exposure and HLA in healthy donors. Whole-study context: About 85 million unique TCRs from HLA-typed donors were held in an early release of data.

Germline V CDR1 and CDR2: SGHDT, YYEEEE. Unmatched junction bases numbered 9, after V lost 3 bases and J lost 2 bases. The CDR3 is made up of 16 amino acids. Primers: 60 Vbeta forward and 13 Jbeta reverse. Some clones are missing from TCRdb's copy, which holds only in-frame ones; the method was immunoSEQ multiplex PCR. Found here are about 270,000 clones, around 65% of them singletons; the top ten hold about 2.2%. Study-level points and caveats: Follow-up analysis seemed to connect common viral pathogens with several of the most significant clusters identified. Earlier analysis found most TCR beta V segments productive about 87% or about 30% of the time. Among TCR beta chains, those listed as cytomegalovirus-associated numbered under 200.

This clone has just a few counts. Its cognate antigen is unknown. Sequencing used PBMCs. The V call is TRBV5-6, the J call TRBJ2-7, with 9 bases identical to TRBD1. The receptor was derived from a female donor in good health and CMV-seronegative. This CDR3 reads CASSSERQGDPYEQYF. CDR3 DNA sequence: TGTGCCAGCAGCTCAGAACGACAGGGGGACCCCTACGAGCAGTACTTC.